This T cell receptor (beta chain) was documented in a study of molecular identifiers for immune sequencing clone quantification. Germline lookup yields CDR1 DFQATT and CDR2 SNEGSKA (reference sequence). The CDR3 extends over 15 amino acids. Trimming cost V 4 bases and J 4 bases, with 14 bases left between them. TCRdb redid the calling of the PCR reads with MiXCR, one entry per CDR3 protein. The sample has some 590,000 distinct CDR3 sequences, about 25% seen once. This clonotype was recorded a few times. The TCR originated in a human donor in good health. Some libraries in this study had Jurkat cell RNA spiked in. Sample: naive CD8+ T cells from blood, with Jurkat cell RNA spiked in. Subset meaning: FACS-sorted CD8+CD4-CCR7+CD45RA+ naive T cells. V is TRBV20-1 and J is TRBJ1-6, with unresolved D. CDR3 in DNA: TGCAGTGCTACTGACGACAACCGATATAATTCACCCCTCCACTTT. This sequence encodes CSATDDNRYNSPLHF.